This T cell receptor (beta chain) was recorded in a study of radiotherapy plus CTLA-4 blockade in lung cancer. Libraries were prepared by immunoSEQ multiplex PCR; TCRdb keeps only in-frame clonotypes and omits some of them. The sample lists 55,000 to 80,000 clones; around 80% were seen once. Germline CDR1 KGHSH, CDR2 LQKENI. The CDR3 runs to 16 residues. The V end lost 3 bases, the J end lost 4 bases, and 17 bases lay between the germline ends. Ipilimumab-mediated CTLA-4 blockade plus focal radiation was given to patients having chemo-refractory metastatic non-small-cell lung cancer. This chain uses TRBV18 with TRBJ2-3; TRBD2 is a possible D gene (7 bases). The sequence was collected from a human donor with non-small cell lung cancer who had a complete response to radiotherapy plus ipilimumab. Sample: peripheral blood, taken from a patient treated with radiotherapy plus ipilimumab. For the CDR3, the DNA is TGTGCCAGCTCACCCCTCGGAGGGGGGGGGTCAGATACGCAGTATTTT. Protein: CASSPLGGGGSDTQYF. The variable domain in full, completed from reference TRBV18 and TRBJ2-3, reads NAGVMQNPRHLVRRRGQEARLRCSPMKGHSHVYWYRQLPEEGLKFMVYLQKENIIDESGMPKERFSAEFPKEGPSILRIQQVVRGDSAAYFCASSPLGGGGSDTQYFGPGTRLTVL.